This record looks at one T cell receptor (beta chain) sequence and its context. In the same sample, other DNA sequences code for this CDR3. Per the authors' pipeline: Amplifying reference gene primers gave estimates of nucleated cell counts. Produced via immunoSEQ multiplex PCR; TCRdb's table is partial and in-frame only. V, J and clone size are taken as reported in that table, and D and trimming were inferred from the DNA itself. The table lists some 160,000 clones, 89% of them singletons. The V gene's germline CDR1 is SEHNR and CDR2 FQNEAQ (reference sequence). V lost 3 bases to trimming and J lost 0 bases, with 2 bases between them. The CDR3 sequence is 13 residues long. This entry comes from a study of blood T cell repertoires in COVID-19.

The gene calls are TRBV7-9 and TRBJ1-4; D is undetermined. The sequence was obtained from a man in his sixties with acute or convalescent COVID-19. The sample taken for sequencing was peripheral blood. Here the CDR3 reads CASSFTTNEKLFF. The CDR3 nucleotides are TGTGCCAGCAGCTTTACAACTAATGAAAAACTGTTTTTT.